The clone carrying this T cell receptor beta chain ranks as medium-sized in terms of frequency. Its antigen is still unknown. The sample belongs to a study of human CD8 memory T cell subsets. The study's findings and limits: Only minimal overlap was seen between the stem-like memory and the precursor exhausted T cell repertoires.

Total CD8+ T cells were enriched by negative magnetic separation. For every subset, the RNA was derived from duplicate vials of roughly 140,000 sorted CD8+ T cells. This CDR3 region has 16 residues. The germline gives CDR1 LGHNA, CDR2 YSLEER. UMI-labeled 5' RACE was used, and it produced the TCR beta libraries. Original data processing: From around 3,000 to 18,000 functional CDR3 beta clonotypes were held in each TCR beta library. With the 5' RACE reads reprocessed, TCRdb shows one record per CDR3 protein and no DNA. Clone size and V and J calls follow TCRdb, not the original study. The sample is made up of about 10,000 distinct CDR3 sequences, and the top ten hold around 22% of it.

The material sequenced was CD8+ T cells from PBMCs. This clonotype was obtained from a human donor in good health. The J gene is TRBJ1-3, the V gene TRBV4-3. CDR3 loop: CASSQEARISGNTIYF.